What follows describes a single T cell receptor delta chain. This clone's antigen is unknown. This likely came from a read error, as a far larger clone is one base away. For CDR1 and CDR2, the germline V gene lists GEAIGNYY and EKD. From the cysteine through the phenylalanine, the CDR3 covers 16 amino acids. The entry retains the CDR3 DNA only, 48 bases that are in frame from base 1. V and J lose 0 bases and 0 bases, and a span of 13 bases separates them. Thymocytes were stained with Zombie NIR viability dye plus antibodies to CD3 (UCHT1), TCRgammadelta (11F2), TCRVgamma9 (IMMU360) and TCRVdelta2 (IMMU389). Bulk TRD and TRG CDR3 repertoires were generated separately from sorted Vgamma9Vdelta2 and nonVgamma9Vdelta2 gammadelta thymocytes of human fetal and pediatric thymuses. Pediatric thymus tissue was obtained in Belgium from children undergoing cardiac surgery. The pediatric thymus donors included in the study ranged in age from about 1 to 12 years. Thymic cell suspensions were made from fetal and post-natal thymuses as previously described. NonVgamma9Vdelta2 thymocytes were sorted as CD3+ gammadeltaTCR+ cells that did not have the Vgamma9+Vdelta2+ phenotype. Cell sorting was done on a FACS Aria III cell sorter (BD Biosciences).

TCRdb shows the sequencer as Illumina MiSeq. The study's processing was this. For the publicity analysis, the Vgamma9Vdelta2 and nonVgamma9Vdelta2 bulk CDR3 files from each subject were merged to form one combined repertoire per subject. Using base R and dplyr, each CDR3 amino acid sequence was checked across 9 single-cell datasets and approximately 10 bulk repertoires to give a publicity score ranging from 0 to 19. TCRdb reprocessed the public data with the CATT caller; entries with the same nucleotide sequence were combined afterwards. TCRdb's processing, not the authors' own work, is the source of the V and J calls. The sample has almost 2,000 delta-chain clones on record, approximately 25% of them singletons. The leading ten clones occupy around 4.4% of the sample. This sample is drawn from a study of fetal and pediatric gammadelta thymocytes (dated by TCRdb to between 2021 and 2023). Regarding the study in general: The bulk gammadelta thymocyte repertoires combined previously published and newly generated, unpublished data and were used to strengthen a single-cell study of gammadelta thymocyte development. Previously published data (refs 27,28) and unpublished data were combined in the bulk gammadelta thymocyte repertoires. In total, the bulk gammadelta thymocyte repertoire set covered 10 subjects, made up of 7 pediatric thymus donors and 3 fetal thymus donors. Bulk TCR repertoire data were included to raise the number of subjects and reinforce the CDR3 publicity analysis. Overall study outcomes, separate from this receptor: Fetal gammadelta thymocyte repertoires were previously reported to be enriched for TRDV2, TRGV8 and TRGV9 usage, low N additions and public CDR3s compared with post-natal repertoires.

In this chain, TRDV2 is recombined with TRDJ1; TRDD3 is possibly the D segment (5 matching bases). Sequencing was done on a sample of non-Vgamma9Vdelta2 gamma-delta T cells from the thymus. The sample's cell subset or site, from its label and the paper: CD3+gammadeltaTCR+ thymocytes not co-expressing Vgamma9 and Vdelta2. This TCR derives from a child who underwent cardiac surgery and was recorded as healthy. The DNA sequence is given as TGTGCCTGTGACACCGGCAGGGATTACGACACCGATAAACTCATCTTT. Translated, this is CACDTGRDYDTDKLIF.